This TCR beta chain came from a study of T-cell memory formation after mild COVID-19 listed by TCRdb under 2021. About the investigation overall: TCR sequence clusters from the two donors were largely donor specific. The cohort comprised two young, previously healthy adult volunteers, one female and one male. In a couple of donors, T-cell clones that expanded and contracted after mild COVID-19 were tracked by sequencing TCRalpha and TCRbeta repertoires over time.

In the germline V gene (reference sequence), CDR1 corresponds to DFQATT and CDR2 to SNEGSKA. The CDR3 spans 16 residues, from the cysteine through the phenylalanine. Just CDR3 DNA is preserved here, 48 bases in frame from base 1. V drops 3 bases and J drops 2 bases, leaving 18 bases in between. The sample holds many counts of this clonotype. Its recognized antigen is unknown. Base qualities are not provided; no much larger clone lies one nucleotide away. Results the study describes overall, beyond this receptor: The study covered only a couple of mild cases, and larger cohorts including severe cases with pre-infection samples were considered necessary. Contracting CD4+ clones turned up mainly in the CM and EM memory subsets, whereas EMRA was where CD8+ clones were enriched. SARS-CoV-2 specificity was not confirmed for the second-wave clones peaking on day 37. Clones contracting from day 15 to 85 had balanced CD4/CD8 phenotypes, while a second wave expanding from day 15 to 37 was biased towards CD4+. Some responding clones were detected in pre-infection memory, which suggested that pre-existing cross-reactive memory T cells had joined the SARS-CoV-2 response.

Ficoll-Paque density gradient centrifugation was the method used to isolate PBMCs. Sequenced using an Illumina NovaSeq 6000. Using 5'RACE with constant-segment primers, TCRalpha and TCRbeta cDNA libraries were constructed, with sample barcodes and unique molecular identifiers added in the process. RNA was extracted from every sample with Trizol reagent. Amplification of the libraries took two PCR steps, and the second step added a second sample barcode plus Illumina TruSeq adapters. Sequencing of the libraries was done on an Illumina NovaSeq, producing 2 x 150 bp paired-end reads. The authors' pipeline ran thus. The reads were demultiplexed and collapsed into UMI-guided consensus sequences using migec v1.2.7. Using mixcr v2.1.11, UMI consensuses were aligned to TRA and TRB V and J templates and then assembled into clonotypes. A clonotype was counted as expanded or contracted only when both edgeR and NoisET called the clonotype significant, with the noise models trained on biological replicates. For edgeR calls, the thresholds were a false discovery rate-adjusted p below 0.01 and a log2 fold-change of 1. PCA with hierarchical clustering of max-normalized trajectories of the 1000 most abundant clonotypes was used as exploratory dynamics analysis. The CD4 or CD8 phenotype of responding clones was assigned using the separately sequenced CD4+ and CD8+ repertoires. TCRdb ran its own pipeline on the public reads, namely fastp trimming at Q25 and MiXCR clone calling, and kept in-frame beta chains. Under each unique CDR3 protein, matching rows form one entry showing the most common genes and DNA. TCRdb's processing, not the authors' own work, is the source of the V and J calls. This sample comprises roughly 220,000 distinct CDR3 sequences, around 9.1% of them detected only once. Jointly, the top ten make up roughly 4% of the sample.

The sequenced material came from PBMCs or a T cell subset sorted from them (not recorded which). Recombination joined TRBV20-1 with TRBJ2-3; tentative D gene TRBD2, with 6 bases matching. The source is a man between 18 and 35 years old who had mild COVID-19 (a few samples of this study predate the infection). The sample titles of this study are shuffled in the database, so cell type and time point are left out; the donor was told from shared clones. This receptor carries the CDR3 CSARGLAGRFTDTQYF. In nucleotide form, the sequence is TGCAGTGCTAGGGGTCTCGCGGGGCGATTCACAGATACGCAGTATTTT.